A single sample gave rise to the 8 T cell receptor beta chains below, sequenced in a study of beta chain features in type 1 diabetes. Of the isolated RNA, all was reverse transcribed, and so the sequenced material was expressed TCRB transcripts. The protocol was immunoSEQ multiplex PCR, while the TCRdb copy is restricted to in-frame clones and leaves out a portion. The sample lists about 170,000 clones; approximately 7.8% were seen once. These TCRs are of unknown antigen specificity. Study-wide findings and caveats: Moderate yet significant TCRB CDR3 shortening was seen in Type 1 diabetes patients in all four CD4+ subsets.

The specimen was central memory CD4+ T cells from blood. The receptors come from a woman in her thirties or forties with type 1 diabetes.

This clone was detected a few times. V gene TRBV4-3 combines with J gene TRBJ1-3; D gene ambiguous. The CDR3 has 15 amino acids. The V gene's germline CDR1 is LGHNA and CDR2 YSLEER. V lost 2 bases to trimming and J lost 0 bases, with 8 bases between them. The CDR3 DNA reads as TGCGCCAGCAGCCAACGGGTTACCTCTGGAAACACCATATATTTT. The encoded protein is CASSQRVTSGNTIYF.

The rearrangement uses TRBV12-5 and TRBJ1-5, with D possibly being TRBD1 (6 bases). The germline V gene has CDR1 LGHNT and CDR2 FRNRAP. The CDR3 has 12 residues. Trimming removed 6 bases at V and 7 bases at J, with 10 bases between. For the CDR3, the DNA is TGTGCTAGTGGGAACAGGGAGCAGCCCCAGCATTTT. Translation: CASGNREQPQHF.

This clone showed up just once. The chain uses TRBV6-6 and TRBJ1-5; unclear D gene. With 5 bases removed from V and 6 bases from J, the gap between germline ends came to 14 bases. Germline V gene sequence: CDR1 MNHNY, CDR2 SVGAGI (reference sequence). The CDR3 covers 14 residues. As DNA, the CDR3 is TGTGCCAGCAGTGGGAGGGAAGGAGCTCAGCCCCAGCATTTT. Translation: CASSGREGAQPQHF.

The V and J genes are TRBV29-1 and TRBJ2-1; 10 positions agree with TRBD2. V trimming: 5 bases; J trimming: 12 bases; junction bases outside the gene matches: 22. CDR1 is SQVTM, CDR2 ANQGSEA, per germline. This CDR3 region has 17 residues. The CDR3 reads CSVPLGGISGRAFGQFF. For the CDR3, the DNA is TGCAGCGTTCCTTTGGGGGGGATAAGCGGGAGGGCCTTTGGGCAGTTCTTC.

In DNA, the CDR3 is TGTGCCAGCAGAACCGGGACTAGCGTCAATGAGCAGTTCTTC. Amino acids: CASRTGTSVNEQFF. The chain combines TRBV28 with TRBJ2-1, with 10 bases lining up with TRBD2. The CDR3 length is 14 residues. V lost 6 bases to trimming and J lost 6 bases; unmatched junction nucleotides: 5. Germline CDR1 reads MDHEN; CDR2 reads SYDVKM.

The J gene is TRBJ2-3, the V gene TRBV5-5; 7 bases fit TRBD1. V lost 7 bases to trimming and J lost 3 bases; unmatched junction nucleotides: 14. The V gene's germline CDR1 is SGHKS and CDR2 YYEKEE (reference sequence). This CDR3 comprises 16 residues. CDR3 protein: CASGSGQSTNTDTQYF. The CDR3 region has the DNA TGTGCCAGCGGCTCGGGACAGTCGACGAATACAGATACGCAGTATTTT.

This clone has more than one count but fewer than ten. This chain's CDR3 is CASSEGQGATYGYTF. The CDR3 DNA sequence: TGTGCCAGCAGTGAGGGACAGGGGGCTACATATGGCTACACCTTC. The J gene is TRBJ1-2, the V gene TRBV25-1; 12 positions match TRBD1. Trimming took 3 bases from V and 5 from J; bases not matched to a gene: 4. Germline V gives CDR1 MGHDK, CDR2 SYGVNS. The CDR3 contains 15 residues.

For this clone: This CDR3 fails to terminate in the conserved phenylalanine or tryptophan, so it likely reflects a read error. The limits of the CDR3 on the DNA are not certain, so only TCRdb's listed CDR3 is given. V gene TRBV19 combines with J gene TRBJ1-1; the table calls TRBD1, which could not be checked here. The CDR3 spans 9 residues, counting both ends. Germline V CDR1 and CDR2: LNHDA, SQIVND (reference sequence). CDR3 residues: CASSIGPPQ.